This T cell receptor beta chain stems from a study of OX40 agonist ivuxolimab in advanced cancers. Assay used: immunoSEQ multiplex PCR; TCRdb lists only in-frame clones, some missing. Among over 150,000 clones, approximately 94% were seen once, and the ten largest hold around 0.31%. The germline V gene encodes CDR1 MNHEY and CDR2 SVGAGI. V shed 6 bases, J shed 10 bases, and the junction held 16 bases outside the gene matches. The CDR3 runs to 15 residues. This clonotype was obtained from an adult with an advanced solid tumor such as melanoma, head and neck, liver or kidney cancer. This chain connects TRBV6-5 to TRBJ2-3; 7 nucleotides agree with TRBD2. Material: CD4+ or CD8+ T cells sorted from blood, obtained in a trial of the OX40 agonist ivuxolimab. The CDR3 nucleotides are TGTGCCAGCAGAGGATTCCGGGAGGAGGGGCAGGCGCAGTATTTT. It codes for CASRGFREEGQAQYF.